The entry below gives a single T cell receptor (beta chain) sequence along with its context. Its antigen is not known. The sample originates from a study of cytomegalovirus exposure and HLA in healthy donors. Healthy bone marrow donors supplied every sample. The PCR used 60 Vbeta and 13 Jbeta primers. TCRdb's table, derived via immunoSEQ multiplex PCR, lists solely in-frame clones and lacks some. The sample includes 150,000 to 200,000 clones, around 75% of them seen just once. Per germline, CDR1 LNHDA and CDR2 SQIVND (reference sequence). This CDR3 comprises 16 residues. The ends were cut back, 3 bases at V and 4 bases at J, with 18 bases in the middle. Study findings and constraints: In an earlier analysis, most TCR beta V segments were productive about 87% or about 30% of the time.

The TCR comes from a man between 18 and 35 years old in good health and CMV-seropositive. Sequenced: PBMCs. The chain links TRBV19 to TRBJ1-2; the D gene is possibly TRBD1 (6 bases). The CDR3 bases are TGTGCCAGTAGTATGAGACAGGCCGACAACCCCTATGGCTACACCTTC. This encodes CASSMRQADNPYGYTF.